Below, 6 T cell receptor beta chains from the same sample are listed, as sequenced in a study of shared clonotypes between healthy human individuals. Naive CD8 cells comprised CD45RO-negative, CCR7-positively selected cells, excluding terminally differentiated effector memory CD45RA+ cells. Assay used: immunoSEQ multiplex PCR; TCRdb lists only in-frame clones, some missing. The data contain about 590,000 clones, around 95% of them singletons. Sequencing was carried out using naive CD8+ T cells sorted from blood. These receptor sequences come from a woman in her twenties or thirties in good health.

The chain carries TRBV7-6 and TRBJ2-1; TRBD2 aligns across 7 bases. The CDR3 sequence is 15 residues long. Trimming removed 5 bases from V and 3 bases from J; junction bases left unmatched: 7. In germline, CDR1 is SGHVS, CDR2 FNYEAQ. The DNA of the CDR3 is TGTGCCAGCAGCCTCTCTAGCGGAGGCTACAATGAGCAGTTCTTC. It yields the protein CASSLSSGGYNEQFF. The full variable domain, completed using reference TRBV7-6 and TRBJ2-1, is GAGVSQSPRYKVTKRGQDVALRCDPISGHVSLYWYRQALGQGPEFLTYFNYEAQQDKSGLPNDRFSAERPEGSISTLTIQRTEQRDSAMYRCASSLSSGGYNEQFFGPGTRLTVL.

The chain combines TRBV19 with TRBJ2-7; 9 bases line up with TRBD1. CDR1 LNHDA and CDR2 SQIVND come from the germline V gene (reference sequence). The CDR3 covers 14 residues. Trimming took 6 bases from V and 5 from J; bases not matched to a gene: 8. CDR3 amino acids: CASRSRDRVDEQYF. CDR3 nucleotides: TGTGCCAGTAGGAGCCGGGACAGGGTGGACGAGCAGTACTTC.

This chain uses TRBV10-1 with TRBJ2-4; 8 nucleotides match TRBD1. In germline, CDR1 is WNHNN, CDR2 SYGVQD (reference sequence). Trimming took 6 bases from V and 2 from J; bases not matched to a gene: 21. This CDR3 contains 20 residues. CDR3 DNA: TGCGCCAGCAGCCCCGGACAGGGAATCCCACACTCAGGGCCCAAAAACATTCAGTACTTC. Its translation: CASSPGQGIPHSGPKNIQYF.

The chain couples TRBV5-1 to TRBJ2-1, with D uncertain. The V gene's germline CDR1 is SGHRS and CDR2 YFSETQ. CDR3 length equals 16 residues. V lost 5 bases, J lost 2 bases, and 17 bases lay in between. DNA for the CDR3: TGCGCCAGCAGAACCGATTCCGGTCTGGCCTACAATGAGCAGTTCTTC. It yields the protein CASRTDSGLAYNEQFF.

V is TRBV28 and J is TRBJ2-1, with 7 nucleotides matching TRBD1. Trimming at V came to 3 bases and at J to 6 bases, leaving 2 bases not matched to a gene. Germline V gives CDR1 MDHEN, CDR2 SYDVKM. The CDR3 contains 13 residues. The CDR3 sequence is CASSFYRGNEQFF. The CDR3 region has the DNA TGTGCCAGCAGTTTTTACAGGGGCAATGAGCAGTTCTTC.

CDR3 region: CAISDPLAGWETQYF. CDR3 nucleotide sequence: TGTGCCATCAGTGACCCCTTGGCAGGGTGGGAGACCCAGTACTTC. This chain joins TRBV10-3 and TRBJ2-5, with D perhaps TRBD1 (5 bases). The germline V gene encodes CDR1 ENHRY and CDR2 SYGVKD. V was shortened by 3 bases and J by 5 bases, with 16 bases between the two germline ends. CDR3 size: 15 residues.